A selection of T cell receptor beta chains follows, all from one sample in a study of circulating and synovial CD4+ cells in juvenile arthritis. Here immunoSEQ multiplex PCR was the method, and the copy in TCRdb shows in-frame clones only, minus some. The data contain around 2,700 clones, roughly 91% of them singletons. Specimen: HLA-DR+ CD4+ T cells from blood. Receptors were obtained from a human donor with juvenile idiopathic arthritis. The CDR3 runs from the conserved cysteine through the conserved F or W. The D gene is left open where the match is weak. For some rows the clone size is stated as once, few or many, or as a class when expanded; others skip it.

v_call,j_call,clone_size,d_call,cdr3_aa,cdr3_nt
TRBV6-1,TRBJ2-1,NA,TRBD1,CASSARQGREQFF,TGTGCCAGCAGTGCTAGACAGGGCCGAGAGCAGTTCTTC
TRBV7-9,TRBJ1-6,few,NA,CASSLDREGPPLHF,TGTGCCAGCAGCTTAGACAGGGAGGGTCCACCCCTCCACTTT
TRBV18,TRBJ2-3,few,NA,CASSSGQISTDTQYF,TGTGCCAGCTCATCTGGACAGATTAGCACAGATACGCAGTATTTT
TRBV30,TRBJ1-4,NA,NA,CAWSVQLEKLFF,TGTGCCTGGAGTGTACAGCTTGAAAAACTGTTTTTT
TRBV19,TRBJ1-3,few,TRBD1,CARSGGSGNTIYF,TGTGCCAGGTCAGGGGGCTCTGGAAACACCATATATTTT
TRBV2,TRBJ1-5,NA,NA,CASSPRGGNQPQHF,TGTGCCAGCAGTCCCAGGGGAGGCAATCAGCCCCAGCATTTT
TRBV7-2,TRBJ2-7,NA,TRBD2,CASSPQLSGGSYEQYF,TGTGCCAGCAGCCCCCAGCTTAGCGGGGGATCCTACGAGCAGTACTTC
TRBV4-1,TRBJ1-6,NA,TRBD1,CASSQDLRNGQENSPLHF,TGCGCCAGCAGCCAAGACCTACGTAACGGACAGGAAAATTCACCCCTCCACTTT
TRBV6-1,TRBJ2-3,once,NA,CASSEGIGGTDTQYF,TGTGCCAGCAGTGAAGGGATAGGGGGCACAGATACGCAGTATTTT
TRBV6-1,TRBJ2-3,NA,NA,CASSELARSTDTQYF,TGTGCCAGCAGTGAACTAGCGCGTTCCACAGATACGCAGTATTTT
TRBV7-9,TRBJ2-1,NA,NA,CAGSLTGVRANEQFF,TGTGCCGGCAGCTTAACGGGGGTAAGGGCGAATGAGCAGTTCTTC
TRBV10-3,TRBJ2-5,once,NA,CAIRDYGEETQYF,TGTGCCATCAGAGATTACGGGGAAGAGACCCAGTACTTC
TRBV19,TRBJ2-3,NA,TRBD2,CASSILAGAGSDTQYF,TGTGCCAGTAGTATTCTAGCGGGAGCGGGGTCAGATACGCAGTATTTT
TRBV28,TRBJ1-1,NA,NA,CASSLPAGLEAFF,TGTGCCAGCAGTTTACCGGCAGGCCTTGAAGCTTTCTTT
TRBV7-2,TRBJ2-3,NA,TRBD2,CASRPSGVDTQYF,TGTGCCAGCAGACCTAGCGGGGTGGATACGCAGTATTTT
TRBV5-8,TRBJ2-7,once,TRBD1,CASSLGQGSYEQYF,TGTGCCAGCAGCTTGGGACAGGGCTCCTACGAGCAGTACTTC
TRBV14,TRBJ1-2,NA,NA,CASSQVLGQRGYTF,TGTGCCAGCAGCCAAGTATTGGGTCAGCGAGGCTACACCTTC
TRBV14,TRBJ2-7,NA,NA,CATKLSYEQYF,TGTGCCACCAAACTATCCTACGAGCAGTACTTC
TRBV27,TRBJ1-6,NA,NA,CASSQSYGSPLHF,TGTGCCAGCAGTCAATCATACGGTTCACCCCTCCACTTT
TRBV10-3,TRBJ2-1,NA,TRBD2,CAISELRAGGYNEQFF,TGTGCCATCAGTGAGCTTCGTGCGGGGGGTTACAATGAGCAGTTCTTC
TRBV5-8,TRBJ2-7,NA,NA,CASSPSVPGTSSYEQYF,TGTGCCAGCAGCCCAAGCGTCCCCGGGACAAGCTCCTACGAGCAGTACTTC
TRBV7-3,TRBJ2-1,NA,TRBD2,CASSPLVAGDEQFF,TGTGCCAGCAGCCCTCTAGTAGCGGGAGATGAGCAGTTCTTC
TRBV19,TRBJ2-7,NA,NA,CASTYTAGQSTEQYF,TGTGCCAGTACCTATACCGCGGGACAGTCCACCGAGCAGTACTTC
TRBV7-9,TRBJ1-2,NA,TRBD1,CASSWTGRLRAPNYGYTF,TGTGCCAGCAGCTGGACAGGGAGGTTAAGGGCGCCTAACTATGGCTACACCTTC
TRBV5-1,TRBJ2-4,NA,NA,CASSLGSVGGGNIQYF,TGCGCCAGCAGCTTGGGTTCTGTCGGGGGTGGAAACATTCAGTACTTC
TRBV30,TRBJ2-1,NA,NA,CAWIPGNTYNEQFF,TGTGCCTGGATCCCAGGGAATACTTACAATGAGCAGTTCTTC
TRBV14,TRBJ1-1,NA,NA,CASSQGGGNTEAFF,TGTGCCAGCAGCCAAGGGGGCGGGAACACTGAAGCTTTCTTT
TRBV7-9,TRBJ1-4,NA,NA,CASSSGMGYDEKLFF,TGTGCCAGCAGCTCGGGGATGGGTTACGATGAAAAACTGTTTTTT
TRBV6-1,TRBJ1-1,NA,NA,CASSHPTVNTEAFF,TGTGCCAGCAGTCACCCGACAGTCAACACTGAAGCTTTCTTT
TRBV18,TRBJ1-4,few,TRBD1,CASSRDRDGEKLFF,TGTGCCAGCTCACGGGACAGGGATGGTGAAAAACTGTTTTTT
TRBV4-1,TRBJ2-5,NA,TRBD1,CASSLHTPRRTGAMETQYF,TGCGCCAGCAGCCTCCATACTCCCCGACGGACAGGGGCGATGGAGACCCAGTACTTC
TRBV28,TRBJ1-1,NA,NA,CASSLGRNTEAFF,TGTGCCAGCAGTTTAGGGAGGAACACTGAAGCTTTCTTT
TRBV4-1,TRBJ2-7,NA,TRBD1,CASSHTDRGEQYF,TGCGCCAGCAGCCATACTGACAGGGGAGAGCAGTACTTC
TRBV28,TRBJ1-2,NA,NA,CASSPLTQGYYGYTF,TGTGCCAGCAGTCCCTTGACGCAGGGATACTATGGCTACACCTTC
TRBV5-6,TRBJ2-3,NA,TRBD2,CASSLRAGGRSDTQYF,TGTGCCAGCAGCTTGAGAGCGGGAGGGAGGTCAGATACGCAGTATTTT
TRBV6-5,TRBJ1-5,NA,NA,CAVGGGQPQHF,TGTGCCGTCGGGGGTGGTCAGCCCCAGCATTTT
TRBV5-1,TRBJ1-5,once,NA,CASSLMGGNQPQHF,TGCGCCAGCAGCCTTATGGGGGGGAATCAGCCCCAGCATTTT
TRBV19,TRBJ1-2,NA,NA,CASSIPPDRGYTF,TGTGCCAGTAGTATCCCGCCCGATAGAGGCTACACCTTC
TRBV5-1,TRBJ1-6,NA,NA,CASSLAGGYSPLHF,TGCGCCAGCAGTTTGGCCGGGGGTTATTCCCCCCTCCACTTT
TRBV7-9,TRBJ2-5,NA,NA,CASSLDPTGRETQYF,TGTGCCAGCAGCTTAGATCCTACGGGGAGAGAGACCCAGTACTTC
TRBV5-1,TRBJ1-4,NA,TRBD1,CASSIGQGATNEKLFF,TGCGCCAGCAGCATAGGACAGGGTGCAACTAATGAAAAACTGTTTTTT
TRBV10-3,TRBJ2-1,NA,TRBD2,CAISVGGTSGRAQSSYNEQFF,TGTGCCATCAGCGTGGGAGGAACTAGCGGGAGGGCCCAGAGCTCCTACAATGAGCAGTTCTTC
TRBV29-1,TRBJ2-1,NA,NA,CSVPSPTSSSYKEQFF,TGCAGCGTGCCTAGCCCAACTAGTTCCTCCTACAAGGAGCAGTTCTTC
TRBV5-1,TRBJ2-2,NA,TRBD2,CASSGTSGSTGELFF,TGCGCCAGCAGTGGGACTAGCGGAAGTACCGGGGAGCTGTTTTTT
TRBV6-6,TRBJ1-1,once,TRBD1,CASSLTGGATEAFF,TGTGCCAGCAGTCTCACAGGGGGTGCCACTGAAGCTTTCTTT
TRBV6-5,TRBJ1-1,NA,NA,CASSYSVGGGYTEAFF,TGTGCCAGCAGTTATTCAGTTGGTGGAGGTTACACTGAAGCTTTCTTT
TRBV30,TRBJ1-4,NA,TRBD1,CAWSVHSGQGREKLFF,TGTGCCTGGAGTGTACATTCGGGACAGGGGCGTGAAAAACTGTTTTTT
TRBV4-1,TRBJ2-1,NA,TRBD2,CASSHPTASGRTLQFF,TGCGCCAGCAGCCACCCGACGGCCAGCGGGAGGACCTTGCAGTTCTTC
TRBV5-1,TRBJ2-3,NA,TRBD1,CASSLNGQGPRSSTDTQYF,TGCGCCAGCAGCTTAAATGGACAGGGGCCAAGATCAAGCACAGATACACAGTATTTT